This T cell receptor beta chain was sequenced during a study of glioma-infiltrating T cells after dendritic cell vaccination. About the study: Samples are from glioblastoma patients in Phase I and II dendritic cell vaccine trials. Three intradermal dendritic cell vaccine injections were given every two weeks.

Per the germline V gene, CDR1 is SGHNT and CDR2 is YYREEE (reference sequence). J gave up 6 bases and V 0 bases, and 5 bases lay outside the gene matches. This CDR3 spans 14 amino acids. Up to about 2 ug genomic DNA was used for TCRB CDR3 amplification. Here immunoSEQ multiplex PCR was the method, and the copy in TCRdb shows in-frame clones only, minus some. This table holds about 49,000 clones, approximately 85% found once. This chain joins TRBV5-4 and TRBJ1-2, with 7 bases lining up with TRBD1. The sample in question was blood, obtained before dendritic cell vaccination. The origin of this receptor is a human donor with glioblastoma. The CDR3 loop reads CASSLEDRRDGYTF. Here the CDR3 DNA reads TGTGCCAGCAGCTTGGAGGACAGGAGGGATGGCTACACCTTC.